The rows below give T cell receptor beta chains drawn from one sample of a study of blood T cells in healthy people across ages. MiXCR, applied by TCRdb to the 5' RACE reads, yields one record per CDR3 protein. The sample includes under 950,000 distinct CDR3 sequences, about a fifth of them seen just once. Sequenced material: blood. Receptors were obtained from a man in his 70s in good health. Each CDR3 is given with its conserved first and last residue. D genes are given only for firm matches. Where a row states a size, it is once, few, many or the class of an expanded clone; other rows omit it.

TRBV5-1	TRBJ1-4	few	-	CASSPQDRLNEKLFF	TGCGCCAGCAGCCCCCAGGACAGACTAAATGAAAAACTGTTTTTT
TRBV20-1	TRBJ1-1	few	TRBD1	CSAIGPGGDTEAFF	TGCAGTGCCATCGGCCCAGGGGGGGACACTGAAGCTTTCTTT
TRBV5-1	TRBJ2-5	-	-	CASSLGLQGQETQYF	TGCGCCAGCAGCTTGGGGCTCCAGGGACAAGAGACCCAGTACTTC
TRBV29-1	TRBJ1-4	few	-	CSASSRGVTNEKLFF	TGCAGCGCCTCCTCCAGGGGAGTCACTAATGAAAAACTGTTTTTT
TRBV14	TRBJ2-7	few	-	CASSQVSRTYEQYF	TGTGCCAGCAGCCAAGTTTCCAGGACCTACGAGCAGTACTTC
TRBV12-3/TRBV12-4	TRBJ1-1	-	-	CASRERENTEAFF	TGTGCCAGCAGGGAACGGGAGAACACTGAAGCTTTCTTT
TRBV5-1	TRBJ2-5	few	TRBD1	CASSPGQLRETQYF	TGCGCCAGCAGCCCGGGACAGCTACGGGAGACCCAGTACTTC
TRBV7-6	TRBJ2-3	many	-	CASSLNTADTQYF	TGTGCCAGCAGCTTGAATACGGCAGATACGCAGTATTTT
TRBV29-1	TRBJ1-1	few	-	CSVEGVNTEAFF	TGCAGCGTTGAAGGTGTGAACACTGAAGCTTTCTTT
TRBV15	TRBJ2-1	few	TRBD2	CATSSPLAAIYNEQFF	TGTGCCACCAGCAGTCCTCTAGCGGCGATCTACAATGAGCAGTTCTTC
TRBV7-8	TRBJ2-3	-	TRBD1	CASRQTGALTDTQYF	TGTGCCAGCAGACAGACAGGGGCCCTCACAGATACGCAGTATTTT
TRBV20-1	TRBJ2-1	-	TRBD1	CSARRGTGGHEQFF	TGCAGTGCGAGAAGGGGGACAGGGGGTCATGAGCAGTTCTTC